The 12 T cell receptor beta chains below come from one sample, sequenced in a study of cytomegalovirus exposure and HLA in healthy donors (dated by TCRdb to about 2017). The method behind the library was the immunoSEQ multiplex PCR assay. For the multiplex PCR, a mixture combining 60 forward primers for TCR Vbeta segments and 13 reverse primers for TCR Jbeta segments was used. TCRdb took over this immuneACCESS table, retaining in-frame rearrangements with V and J assigned. Such tables are incomplete; in checked studies, under half of the missing clones stem from an unresolved V gene, and the remainder is unexplained. In all, the sample holds about 72,000 clones, and roughly 82% of those were seen once. About 1.9% of the sample belongs to the ten largest clones. Sequenced material: PBMCs. The source is a man between 18 and 35 years old in good health and CMV-seronegative.

This clone was counted once. J is TRBJ1-1 and V is TRBV14; 8 positions match TRBD1. This CDR3 spans 15 amino acids. Germline CDR1 is SGHDN and CDR2 is FVKESK. Germline trimming cut 5 bases from V and 3 bases from J; bases unmatched to any gene: 8. CDR3 sequence reads: CASSRRTGRDTEAFF. DNA of the CDR3: TGTGCCAGCAGCAGACGGACAGGGAGGGACACTGAAGCTTTCTTT.

The chain recombines TRBV6-5 with TRBJ1-1, with 8 bases aligning to TRBD1. Unmatched junction bases numbered 12, after V lost 3 bases and J lost 6 bases. The CDR3 contains 16 residues. Germline V gene lookup returns CDR1 MNHEY and CDR2 SVGAGI. Here the CDR3 reads CASSYGQGKGDAEAFF. CDR3 bases: TGTGCCAGCAGTTATGGACAGGGAAAGGGAGACGCTGAAGCTTTCTTT.

J is TRBJ1-2 and V is TRBV6-5; D is undetermined. Germline V gives CDR1 MNHEY, CDR2 SVGAGI. The CDR3 length is 13 residues. Trimming shortened V by 4 bases and J by 5 bases, and 11 bases separated the two germline ends. The CDR3 here is CASSSGGFYGYTF. The CDR3 DNA sequence: TGTGCCAGCAGTTCGGGAGGGTTTTATGGCTACACCTTC.

The V and J genes are TRBV6-5 and TRBJ2-3; D is ambiguous. Trimming stripped 5 bases from V and 4 bases from J, with 4 bases between. Germline-derived CDR1 and CDR2 are MNHEY and SVGAGI. CDR3 length: 11 amino acids. This chain's CDR3 is CASSTADTQYF. CDR3 DNA sequence: TGTGCCAGCAGTACAGCAGATACGCAGTATTTT.

This clone occurred once. CDR3 in amino acids: CSVEDGQGSHEQYF. The CDR3 region has the DNA TGCAGCGTTGAAGACGGGCAGGGAAGCCACGAGCAGTACTTC. V gene TRBV29-1 combines with J gene TRBJ2-7, with D maybe TRBD1 (5 bases). This CDR3 is built from 14 residues. Germline CDR1 is SQVTM and CDR2 is ANQGSEA. Trimming cost V 0 bases and J 5 bases, with 14 bases left between them.

The CDR3 nucleotides are TGTGCCAGCAGTCTTACCGCAGGGGCGACTGAAGCTTTCTTT. Its protein is CASSLTAGATEAFF. The rearrangement links TRBV2 to TRBJ1-1, with D possibly matching TRBD1 (6 bases). V lost 5 bases to trimming and J lost 5 bases, with 15 bases between them. The CDR3 covers 14 residues. The V gene's germline CDR1 is SNHLY and CDR2 FYNNEI.

The V call is TRBV30, the J call TRBJ1-5; tentatively, D is TRBD1 (6 bases). The CDR3 loop spans 15 amino acids. V dropped 0 bases and J dropped 2 bases, with 11 bases sitting between them. Germline V lookup: CDR1 GTSNPN, CDR2 SVGIG (reference sequence). The CDR3 DNA sequence: TGTGCCTGGAGTGTACGGGGGGCTCGCAATCAGCCCCAGCATTTT. Amino acid sequence: CAWSVRGARNQPQHF.

The genes are TRBV19 and TRBJ2-2, with D maybe TRBD2 (6 bases). V lost 5 bases to trimming and J lost 4 bases, with 14 bases between them. This CDR3 has 15 residues. Germline V CDR1 and CDR2: LNHDA, SQIVND (reference sequence). The CDR3 coding sequence is TGTGCCAGTAGTGGGGGGACTCTCGGCACCGGGGAGCTGTTTTTT. It specifies CASSGGTLGTGELFF.

This chain connects TRBV2 to TRBJ2-6; D perhaps matches TRBD1 (5 bases). The CDR3 is 18 residues long. V was pared by 6 bases and J by 0 bases, with 18 bases between. Germline assignment: CDR1 SNHLY and CDR2 FYNNEI. The CDR3: CASSAPGIFTSGANVLTF. The CDR3 DNA follows: TGTGCCAGCAGCGCACCAGGGATCTTTACCTCTGGGGCCAACGTCCTGACTTTC.

V is TRBV7-2 and J is TRBJ2-7; maybe TRBD1 (6 bases). V shed 4 bases and J shed 7 bases, with 14 bases lying between them. The CDR3 extends over 13 amino acids. Germline V gene sequence: CDR1 SGHTA, CDR2 FQGNSA. CDR3 sequence (DNA): TGTGCCAGCAGCTCGAAGACAGGAAGGGAGCAGTACTTC. Translating gives CASSSKTGREQYF. Looking up the rest from reference TRBV7-2 and TRBJ2-7 gives the full variable domain: GAGVSQSPSNKVTEKGKDVELRCDPISGHTALYWYRQSLGQGLEFLIYFQGNSAPDKSGLPSDRFSAERTGGSVSTLTIQRTQQEDSAVYLCASSSKTGREQYFGPGTRLTVT.

V gene TRBV6-1 combines with J gene TRBJ2-1, with 8 nucleotides matching TRBD2. The germline gives CDR1 MNHNS, CDR2 SASEGT. The V and J ends lost 10 bases and 9 bases, in that order; junction bases with no gene match: 8. This CDR3 spans 12 amino acids. The CDR3 sequence is CAISPREGEQFF. The CDR3 bases are TGTGCCATTAGCCCCCGGGAGGGTGAGCAGTTCTTC.

The chain employs TRBV6-4 and TRBJ2-3, with 8 bases lining up with TRBD1. V dropped 0 bases and J dropped 4; count of bases not matched to a gene: 0. The CDR3 is made up of 14 amino acids. The germline V gene has CDR1 MRHNA and CDR2 SNTAGT. CDR3 region: CASSDSQGADTQYF. CDR3 sequence (DNA): TGTGCCAGCAGTGACTCACAGGGGGCAGATACGCAGTATTTT.